The rows below give T cell receptor beta chains drawn from one sample of a study of identical twins. One entry per CDR3 protein results from TCRdb running MiXCR on the 5' RACE reads. There are 450,000 to 650,000 distinct CDR3 sequences in the sample; 13% to 15% occur only once, and roughly 0.44% lies in the top ten. These records were also assigned to another study, of yellow fever vaccine responses in identical twins.

The sequenced sample was CD4+ T cells sorted from blood. All receptors derive from a woman between 18 and 29 years old in good health. Both conserved end residues are trimmed from each CDR3. Fields, in order: CDR3 protein, D gene, V gene. A D gene is named only where the DNA matches it firmly.

CDR3: ASSLKGSLSYNEQF; D: .; V: TRBV11-2
CDR3: ASSSATSGRLLYNEQF; D: TRBD2; V: TRBV5-6
CDR3: ASSLREQRDRGFTGELF; D: TRBD1; V: TRBV27
CDR3: ASSFVGGVRTEAF; D: .; V: TRBV7-9
CDR3: AIRDGGYGYT; D: .; V: TRBV10-3
CDR3: ASSGDSIYEQY; D: TRBD1; V: TRBV2
CDR3: ASSSLQGNTGELF; D: .; V: TRBV18
CDR3: ASSRHRGGNQPQH; D: TRBD1; V: TRBV19
CDR3: ASSQRGQGEKLF; D: TRBD1; V: TRBV3-1
CDR3: ASSHPGSSGDTGELF; D: .; V: TRBV14
CDR3: ASSMDPGELF; D: .; V: TRBV6-5
CDR3: ASSPSGSRTSNEQF; D: .; V: TRBV7-9
CDR3: AISERTAEQY; D: .; V: TRBV10-3
CDR3: ASSDSQGARGYT; D: TRBD1; V: TRBV6-4
CDR3: SVDGGGGTGEYEQY; D: TRBD1; V: TRBV29-1
CDR3: ASRPGQPLYGYT; D: TRBD1; V: TRBV5-1
CDR3: ATSDIGTGLTDTQY; D: TRBD1; V: TRBV24-1
CDR3: SASGRANTEAF; D: .; V: TRBV20-1
CDR3: ATSDPGLAGPTHSYNEQF; D: TRBD2; V: TRBV24-1
CDR3: ASSYTGSTDGYT; D: .; V: TRBV2
CDR3: ASVLAGATDTQY; D: TRBD2; V: TRBV28
CDR3: ASSRLGWEEDTQY; D: .; V: TRBV6-1
CDR3: SARGLESYNEQF; D: TRBD2; V: TRBV20-1
CDR3: ASSREDSVQREQY; D: .; V: TRBV2
CDR3: ASSYYDRPQNSPQH; D: .; V: TRBV5-5
CDR3: ATSERQGWLNEQF; D: TRBD1; V: TRBV24-1
CDR3: ASSPATGAGNEQF; D: TRBD1; V: TRBV18
CDR3: ATSDPGLLTGELF; D: .; V: TRBV24-1
CDR3: ASSLGTGLTDTQY; D: TRBD1; V: TRBV7-6
CDR3: ASTLGGAAYNEQF; D: .; V: TRBV28
CDR3: ASSVQGYYNEQF; D: .; V: TRBV7-3
CDR3: SVEKALGEKLF; D: .; V: TRBV29-1
CDR3: SARRRESTDTQY; D: .; V: TRBV20-1
CDR3: ATSDLRTSGGGETQY; D: TRBD2; V: TRBV24-1
CDR3: ASSLGGTPGSSPLH; D: .; V: TRBV11-2
CDR3: ASSLTSSEQY; D: TRBD2; V: TRBV13
CDR3: SVEGYGPSTDTQY; D: .; V: TRBV29-1
CDR3: ASSEVQKAF; D: .; V: TRBV6-1
CDR3: ASSPPVRGNEKLF; D: TRBD1; V: TRBV18
CDR3: ATSRRQGDGNEQF; D: TRBD1; V: TRBV15
CDR3: ASSQVFRGGSHNEQF; D: TRBD2; V: TRBV3-1
CDR3: ASSSGDTSTDTQY; D: .; V: TRBV5-1
CDR3: ASSFPASNYGYT; D: .; V: TRBV28
CDR3: ASTQDVNTEAF; D: .; V: TRBV7-9
CDR3: ASRTGQNNSPLH; D: .; V: TRBV6-1
CDR3: ASSFGNAFGELF; D: .; V: TRBV7-8
CDR3: AISQGLAAYNEQF; D: TRBD2; V: TRBV10-3
CDR3: ASSPTGTASYNEQF; D: .; V: TRBV6-1
CDR3: ASSYQGRAGNQPQH; D: .; V: TRBV12-3/TRBV12-4
CDR3: ASRRGGGSPTDTQY; D: TRBD2; V: TRBV5-1
CDR3: ASSVRQGSEKLF; D: TRBD1; V: TRBV2
CDR3: ASSLPGLAGGRKETQY; D: TRBD2; V: TRBV5-1
CDR3: ASSLRWTQY; D: .; V: TRBV12-3/TRBV12-4